This entry features one TCR beta chain sequence. Its target is unknown. This sample was taken from a study of early stage breast cancer tumors. Regarding the study as a whole: Compared with adjacent normal breast tissue, tumors showed 2.5 to 3-fold greater T cell density and higher clonality. Unsorted bulk genomic DNA sequencing lacked pairing and functional marker data.

CDR3 length equals 13 residues. With 0 bases removed from V and 8 bases from J, the gap between germline ends came to 11 bases. Germline values: CDR1 GTSNPN, CDR2 SVGIG (reference sequence). Clones were read by immunoSEQ multiplex PCR, and TCRdb kept only the in-frame ones, dropping some. The sample yields around 20,000 clones, about 86% seen once. The chain combines TRBV30 with TRBJ1-5; D gene ambiguous. The sequenced material came from blood. This clonotype originated in a person aged 70 to 85 with breast cancer. CDR3 protein: CAWSVDYREPQHF. The CDR3 coding sequence is TGTGCCTGGAGTGTAGATTATCGGGAGCCCCAGCATTTT.